The TCR beta chain described here comes from a study of blood T cells in healthy people across ages. Combining a sample-barcoded 5' primer with a J-beta primer mix, a second PCR ran for roughly 7 to 12 cycles. TCRdb passed the 5' RACE reads through MiXCR, listing each CDR3 protein once. The table records about 1,500,000 distinct CDR3 sequences, under 30% of them present only once. This sequence originates from a woman aged 25 to 39 in good health. The sequencing sample was made of blood.

The DNA for the CDR3 is TGTGCCAGCAGCAAGGGGGGGGACCCGGTTGAAAAACTGTTTTTT. Protein product: CASSKGGDPVEKLFF. The genes are TRBV7-2 and TRBJ1-4, with D possibly matching TRBD1 (6 bases). The V end lost 5 bases, the J end lost 7 bases, and 17 bases lay between the germline ends. Germline CDR1 reads SGHTA; CDR2 reads FQGNSA. There are 15 residues in the CDR3.